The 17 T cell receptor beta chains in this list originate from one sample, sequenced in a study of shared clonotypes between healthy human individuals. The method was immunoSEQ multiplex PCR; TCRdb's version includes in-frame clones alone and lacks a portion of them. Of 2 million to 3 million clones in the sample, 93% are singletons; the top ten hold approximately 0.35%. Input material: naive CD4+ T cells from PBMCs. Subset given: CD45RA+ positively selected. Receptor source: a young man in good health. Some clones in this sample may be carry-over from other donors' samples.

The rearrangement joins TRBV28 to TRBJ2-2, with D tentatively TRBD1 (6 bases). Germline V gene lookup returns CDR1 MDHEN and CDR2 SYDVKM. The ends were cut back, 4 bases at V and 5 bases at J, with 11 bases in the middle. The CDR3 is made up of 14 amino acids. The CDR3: CASSSHRETGELFF. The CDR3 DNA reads TGTGCCAGCAGTTCCCACAGGGAAACCGGGGAGCTGTTTTTT.

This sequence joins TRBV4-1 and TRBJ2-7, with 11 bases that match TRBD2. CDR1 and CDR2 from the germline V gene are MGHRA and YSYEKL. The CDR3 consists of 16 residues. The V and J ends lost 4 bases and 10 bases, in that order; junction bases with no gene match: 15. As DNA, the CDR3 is TGCGCCAGCAGCCTACGGGGCGGTAGCGGGGGGGGTGGACAGTACTTC. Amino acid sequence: CASSLRGGSGGGGQYF.

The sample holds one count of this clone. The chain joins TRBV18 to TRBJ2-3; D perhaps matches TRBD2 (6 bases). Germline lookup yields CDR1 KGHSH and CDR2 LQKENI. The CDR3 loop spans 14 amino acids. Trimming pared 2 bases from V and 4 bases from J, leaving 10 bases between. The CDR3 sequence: CASSPSSDPDTQYF. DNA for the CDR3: TGTGCCAGCTCACCATCTAGCGACCCAGATACGCAGTATTTT.

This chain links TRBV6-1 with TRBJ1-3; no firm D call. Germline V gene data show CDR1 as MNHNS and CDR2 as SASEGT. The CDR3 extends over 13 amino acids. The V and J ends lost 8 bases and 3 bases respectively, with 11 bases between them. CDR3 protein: CASRGVSGNTIYF. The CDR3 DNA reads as TGTGCCAGCCGCGGGGTTAGTGGAAACACCATATATTTT.

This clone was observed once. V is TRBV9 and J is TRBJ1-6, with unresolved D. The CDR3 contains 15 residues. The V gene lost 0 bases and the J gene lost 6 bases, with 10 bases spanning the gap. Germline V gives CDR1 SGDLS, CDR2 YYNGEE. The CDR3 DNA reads TGTGCCAGCAGCGTAGGTCCGGACCCTAATTCACCCCTCCACTTT. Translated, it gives CASSVGPDPNSPLHF.

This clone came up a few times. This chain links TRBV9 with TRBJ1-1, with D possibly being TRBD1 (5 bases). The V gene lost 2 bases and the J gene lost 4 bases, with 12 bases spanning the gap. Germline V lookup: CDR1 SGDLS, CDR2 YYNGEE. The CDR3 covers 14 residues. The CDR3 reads CASSVRDQTTEAFF. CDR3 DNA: TGTGCCAGCAGCGTCAGGGACCAGACCACTGAAGCTTTCTTT.

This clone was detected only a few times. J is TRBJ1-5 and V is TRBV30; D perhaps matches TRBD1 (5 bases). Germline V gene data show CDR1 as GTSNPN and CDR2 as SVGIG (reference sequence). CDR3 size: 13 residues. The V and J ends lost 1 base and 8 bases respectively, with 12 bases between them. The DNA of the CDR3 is TGTGCCTGGAGTGGGGGACTAAACGAGCCCCAGCATTTT. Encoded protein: CAWSGGLNEPQHF.

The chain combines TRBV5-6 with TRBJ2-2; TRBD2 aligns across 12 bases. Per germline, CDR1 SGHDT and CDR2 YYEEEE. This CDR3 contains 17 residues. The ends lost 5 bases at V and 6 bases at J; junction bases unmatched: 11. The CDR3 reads CASRRLAGGPKSGELFF. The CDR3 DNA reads TGTGCCAGCAGACGGCTAGCGGGAGGGCCGAAATCCGGGGAGCTGTTTTTT.

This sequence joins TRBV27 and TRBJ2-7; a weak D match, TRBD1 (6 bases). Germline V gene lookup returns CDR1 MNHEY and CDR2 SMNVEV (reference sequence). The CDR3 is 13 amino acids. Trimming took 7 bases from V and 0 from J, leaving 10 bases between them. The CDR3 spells CASKRDNSYEQYF. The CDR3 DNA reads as TGTGCCAGCAAAAGGGACAACTCCTACGAGCAGTACTTC.

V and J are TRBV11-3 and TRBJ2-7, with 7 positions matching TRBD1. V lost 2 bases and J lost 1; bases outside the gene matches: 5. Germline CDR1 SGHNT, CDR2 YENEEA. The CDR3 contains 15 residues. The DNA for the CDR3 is TGTGCCAGCAGCTTATCCCGACAGGGTTCCTACGAGCAGTACTTC. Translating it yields CASSLSRQGSYEQYF.

This chain's CDR3 is CAWRGQGSGQPQHF. Written as DNA, the CDR3 is TGTGCCTGGAGGGGACAGGGATCAGGGCAGCCCCAGCATTTT. This chain connects TRBV30 to TRBJ1-5; 9 bases map to TRBD1. Germline V lookup: CDR1 GTSNPN, CDR2 SVGIG (reference sequence). This CDR3 is 14 amino acids long. Unmatched junction bases numbered 7, after V lost 3 bases and J lost 7 bases.

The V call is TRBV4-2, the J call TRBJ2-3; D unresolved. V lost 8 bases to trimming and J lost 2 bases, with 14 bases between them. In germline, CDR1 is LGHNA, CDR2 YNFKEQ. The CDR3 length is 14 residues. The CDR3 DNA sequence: TGTGCCAGCGGAAAAGGGCGGCTCACAGATACGCAGTATTTT. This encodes CASGKGRLTDTQYF.

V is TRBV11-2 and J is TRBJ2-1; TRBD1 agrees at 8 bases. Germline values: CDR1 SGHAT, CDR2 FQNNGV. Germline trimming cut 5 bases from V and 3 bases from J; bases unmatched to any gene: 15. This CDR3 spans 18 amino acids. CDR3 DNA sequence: TGTGCCAGCAGCCCAGATTGGGAACAGGGGGTCTTCTACAATGAGCAGTTCTTC. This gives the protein CASSPDWEQGVFYNEQFF. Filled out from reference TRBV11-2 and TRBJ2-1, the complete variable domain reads EAGVAQSPRYKIIEKRQSVAFWCNPISGHATLYWYQQILGQGPKLLIQFQNNGVVDDSQLPKDRFSAERLKGVDSTLKIQPAKLEDSAVYLCASSPDWEQGVFYNEQFFGPGTRLTVL.

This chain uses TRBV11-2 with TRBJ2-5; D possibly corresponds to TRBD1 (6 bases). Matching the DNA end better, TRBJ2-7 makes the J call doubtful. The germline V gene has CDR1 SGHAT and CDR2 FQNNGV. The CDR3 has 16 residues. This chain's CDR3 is CASSLNPPGASYEQYF. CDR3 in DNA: TGTGCCAGCAGCTTAAATCCTCCAGGGGCTTCCTACGAGCAGTACTTC.

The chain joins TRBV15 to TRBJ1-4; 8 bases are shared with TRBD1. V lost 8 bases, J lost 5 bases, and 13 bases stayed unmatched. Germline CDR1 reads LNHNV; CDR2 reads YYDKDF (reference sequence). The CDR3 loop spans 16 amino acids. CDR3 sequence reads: CATQTRGDRGNEKLFF. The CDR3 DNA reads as TGTGCCACCCAGACGAGGGGTGACAGGGGAAATGAAAAACTGTTTTTT.

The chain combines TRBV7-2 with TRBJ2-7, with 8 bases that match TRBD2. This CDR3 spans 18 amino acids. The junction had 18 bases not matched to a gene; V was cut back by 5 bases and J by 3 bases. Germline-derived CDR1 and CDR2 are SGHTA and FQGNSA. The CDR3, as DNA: TGTGCCAGCAGCCCCCGGGGTACTAGCGGCCGTTTAAACTACGAGCAGTACTTC. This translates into CASSPRGTSGRLNYEQYF.

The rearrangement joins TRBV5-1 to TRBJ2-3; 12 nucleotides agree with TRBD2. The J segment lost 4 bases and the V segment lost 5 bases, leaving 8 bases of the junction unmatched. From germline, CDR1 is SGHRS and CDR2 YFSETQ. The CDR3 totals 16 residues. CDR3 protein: CASRGILAGGADTQYF. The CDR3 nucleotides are TGCGCCAGCAGGGGAATCCTAGCGGGAGGGGCAGATACGCAGTATTTT.